These 27 T cell receptor beta chains originate from one sample sequenced in a study of radiotherapy plus CTLA-4 blockade in lung cancer. Sequencing used immunoSEQ multiplex PCR; TCRdb keeps in-frame clones, though not all of them. The table records some 70,000 clones, over 75% of them present only once. The sample in question was peripheral blood, obtained from a patient treated with radiotherapy plus ipilimumab. These receptors originate from a human donor with non-small cell lung cancer who had a partial response to radiotherapy plus ipilimumab.

In nucleotides, the CDR3 is TGTGCCACCAGCAGAGAAGGACTCCGGGGGGGCTACACCTTC. This translates into CATSREGLRGGYTF. This chain joins TRBV15 and TRBJ1-2; a possible D gene is TRBD1 (5 bases). Between the trimmed V and J ends, which lost 0 bases and 8 bases, there was a span of 13 bases. CDR1 LNHNV and CDR2 YYDKDF come from the germline V gene (reference sequence). The CDR3 contains 14 residues.

The gene calls are TRBV19 and TRBJ2-3; maybe TRBD2 (5 bases). Germline CDR1 and CDR2: LNHDA and SQIVND (reference sequence). V lost 4 bases and J lost 14, with 16 bases in between. This CDR3 contains 12 residues. The CDR3 DNA follows: TGTGCCAGTAGTACGCTAGCTCCTCGTCTGTATTTT. Amino acid sequence: CASSTLAPRLYF.

The J gene is TRBJ1-5, the V gene TRBV6-5; D is undetermined. Per the germline V gene, CDR1 is MNHEY and CDR2 is SVGAGI. Trimming pared 4 bases from V and 2 bases from J, leaving 15 bases between. CDR3 size: 16 residues. The CDR3 nucleotides are TGTGCCAGCAGTTCCCGTTCAGCGCGGGGCAATCAGCCCCAGCATTTT. Translated, it gives CASSSRSARGNQPQHF.

This clone has more than one count but fewer than ten. A junction boundary mismatches the germline segment, possibly from a read error. V and J are TRBV29-1 and TRBJ2-1; 10 bases agree with TRBD1. CDR1 SQVTM and CDR2 ANQGSEA come from the germline V gene. The CDR3 extends over 15 amino acids. The CDR3 DNA is TGCAGCCTTGATGGGACAGGGGAACGGTACAATGAGCAGTTCTTC. Amino acid sequence: CSLDGTGERYNEQFF.

V is TRBV5-1 and J is TRBJ2-5; a weak D match, TRBD1 (6 bases). The DNA matches TRBJ2-7 better at its end, which makes the J call doubtful. The CDR3 totals 13 residues. Germline V gene lookup returns CDR1 SGHRS and CDR2 YFSETQ. The CDR3 sequence: CASSPGQLYEQYF. CDR3 coding DNA: TGCGCCAGCAGCCCAGGACAGTTATACGAGCAGTACTTC.

The V gene is TRBV7-3, the J gene TRBJ2-1; 9 positions match TRBD1. Germline CDR1 SGHTA, CDR2 FQGTGA. The CDR3 is 16 amino acids. The V segment lost 2 bases and the J segment 7 bases; nucleotides outside the gene matches: 9. The CDR3 nucleotides are TGTGCCAGCAGCTTAGGGACAGGGTGGGGACTGAATGAGCAGTTCTTC. It codes for CASSLGTGWGLNEQFF.

The chain couples TRBV6-1 to TRBJ2-2, with D hard to call. This CDR3 contains 13 residues. Trimming left V 6 bases short and J 2 bases short, with 7 bases between. Germline assignment: CDR1 MNHNS and CDR2 SASEGT. The CDR3 loop reads CASSLGNTGELFF. In DNA, the CDR3 is TGTGCCAGCAGCCTAGGCAACACCGGGGAGCTGTTTTTT.

The chain combines TRBV11-2 with TRBJ1-1, with D tentatively TRBD1 (5 bases). V lost 1 base to trimming and J lost 5 bases, with 11 bases between them. Germline V gene lookup returns CDR1 SGHAT and CDR2 FQNNGV. The CDR3 loop spans 14 amino acids. CDR3 sequence: CASSLGYRGTEAFF. The CDR3 bases are TGTGCCAGCAGCTTAGGTTATAGGGGAACTGAAGCTTTCTTT.

J is TRBJ2-1 and V is TRBV28; TRBD2 matches 11 bases. J gave up 9 bases and V 5 bases, and 9 bases lay outside the gene matches. The germline CDR1 and CDR2 sequences are MDHEN and SYDVKM. The CDR3 covers 15 residues. The chain's CDR3 is CASSILAGGLGEQFF. The CDR3 DNA sequence: TGTGCCAGCAGTATCCTAGCGGGAGGCCTCGGTGAGCAGTTCTTC.

This chain uses TRBV2 with TRBJ2-7, with 7 bases lining up with TRBD1. Germline-derived CDR1 and CDR2 are SNHLY and FYNNEI. This CDR3 region has 15 residues. Trimming at V came to 3 bases and at J to 4 bases, leaving 9 bases not matched to a gene. CDR3 nucleotide sequence: TGTGCCAGCAGTGAGTCGCAGGGACAGTTGTACGAGCAGTACTTC. Translating it yields CASSESQGQLYEQYF.

This chain joins TRBV11-2 and TRBJ2-7, with D possibly being TRBD1 (6 bases). Germline V gene data show CDR1 as SGHAT and CDR2 as FQNNGV. Trimming took 5 bases from V and 5 from J, leaving 16 bases between them. The CDR3 is made up of 14 amino acids. The CDR3 spells CASSGWTDPNEQYF. The DNA for the CDR3 is TGTGCCAGCAGCGGTTGGACAGATCCCAACGAGCAGTACTTC.

This rearrangement joins TRBV7-3 to TRBJ2-1; 10 bases are shared with TRBD2. Losses at the gene ends were 7 bases for V and 5 bases for J; bases not matched to a gene: 8. The CDR3 is made up of 15 amino acids. Germline loops: CDR1 SGHTA, CDR2 FQGTGA. The CDR3, as DNA: TGTGCCAGCACAGGGGGGACTAGCGTTCACAATGAGCAGTTCTTC. It encodes CASTGGTSVHNEQFF.

The chain joins TRBV30 to TRBJ2-5, with 11 bases lining up with TRBD2. The CDR3 spans 16 residues. With V trimmed by 1 base and J by 4 bases, 8 bases remained unmatched. Germline lookup yields CDR1 GTSNPN and CDR2 SVGIG (reference sequence). CDR3 amino acids: CAWSGGSGRARETQYF. The CDR3 nucleotides are TGTGCCTGGAGTGGGGGTAGCGGGAGGGCCCGAGAGACCCAGTACTTC.

The gene calls are TRBV9 and TRBJ2-4; D uncertain. The V gene lost 0 bases and the J gene lost 3 bases, with 7 bases spanning the gap. The germline V gene has CDR1 SGDLS and CDR2 YYNGEE. This CDR3 region has 14 residues. CDR3 sequence (DNA): TGTGCCAGCAGCGTAGGGCAGTACAAAAACATTCAGTACTTC. Translating it yields CASSVGQYKNIQYF.

The gene calls are TRBV19 and TRBJ1-5; D is unclear. The V gene's germline CDR1 is LNHDA and CDR2 SQIVND (reference sequence). This CDR3 region has 18 residues. V lost 3 bases, J lost 6 bases, and 24 bases lay in between. The CDR3 loop reads CASSIFVGMGTGSQPQHF. The CDR3 nucleotides are TGTGCCAGTAGTATTTTTGTGGGCATGGGTACCGGTAGTCAGCCCCAGCATTTT.

The V gene is TRBV5-4, the J gene TRBJ2-4; TRBD2 might be the D (6 bases). Germline CDR1 SGHNT, CDR2 YYREEE (reference sequence). This CDR3 region has 13 residues. With 5 bases removed from V and 6 bases from J, the gap between germline ends came to 12 bases. CDR3 nucleotide sequence: TGTGCCAGCAGTCCGGGACTTCTAAACATTCAGTACTTC. Its protein product is CASSPGLLNIQYF.

The gene calls are TRBV7-2 and TRBJ1-1; D unresolved. The germline V gene has CDR1 SGHTA and CDR2 FQGNSA. Trimming removed 5 bases at V and 1 base at J, with 14 bases between. The CDR3 sequence is 15 residues long. Written as DNA, the CDR3 is TGTGCCAGCAGCCGTACCGGGAGGACGAACACTGAAGCTTTCTTT. Protein sequence: CASSRTGRTNTEAFF.

The chain combines TRBV7-9 with TRBJ2-3; TRBD2 might be the D (5 bases). V gave up 5 bases and J gave up 2 bases, with 14 bases separating them. The CDR3 extends over 15 amino acids. Germline V gene data show CDR1 as SEHNR and CDR2 as FQNEAQ (reference sequence). The CDR3 here is CASSLPSGTTDTQYF. CDR3 DNA: TGTGCCAGCAGCCTACCAAGCGGAACCACAGATACGCAGTATTTT.

The chain joins TRBV28 to TRBJ1-5, with 7 bases matching TRBD1. The V and J ends lost 5 bases and 2 bases, in that order; junction bases with no gene match: 6. The CDR3 loop spans 15 amino acids. CDR1 is MDHEN, CDR2 SYDVKM, per germline. The CDR3 DNA follows: TGTGCCAGCAGTACTACAGGGGAGGGCAATCAGCCCCAGCATTTT. Its protein is CASSTTGEGNQPQHF.

In its sample, this clone was seen a few times. The V and J genes are TRBV7-3 and TRBJ2-3; the D gene is possibly TRBD2 (6 bases). The CDR3 runs to 14 residues. V was clipped by 1 base and J by 5 bases, with 10 bases between them. From germline, CDR1 is SGHTA and CDR2 FQGTGA. CDR3 sequence (DNA): TGTGCCAGCAGCTTAAGATCGGGGGAAGATACGCAGTATTTT. Its protein is CASSLRSGEDTQYF.

The rearrangement joins TRBV5-1 to TRBJ1-3; D is uncertain. Trimming stripped 0 bases from V and 0 bases from J, with 10 bases between. Germline values: CDR1 SGHRS, CDR2 YFSETQ. The CDR3 runs 16 residues. The CDR3 nucleotides are TGCGCCAGCAGCTTGGCCAGACAAGACTCTGGAAACACCATATATTTT. Translated: CASSLARQDSGNTIYF.

This clone was observed a single time. V gene TRBV7-2 combines with J gene TRBJ2-2; 13 bases are a match to TRBD2. Germline assignment: CDR1 SGHTA and CDR2 FQGNSA. V was pared by 5 bases and J by 3 bases, with 6 bases of the junction left unmatched. The CDR3 has 17 residues. CDR3 loop: CASSPTSGRTYTGELFF. CDR3 nucleotides: TGTGCCAGCAGCCCGACTAGCGGGAGGACTTACACCGGGGAGCTGTTTTTT. Full variable domain (rest looked up from reference TRBV7-2 and TRBJ2-2): GAGVSQSPSNKVTEKGKDVELRCDPISGHTALYWYRQSLGQGLEFLIYFQGNSAPDKSGLPSDRFSAERTGGSVSTLTIQRTQQEDSAVYLCASSPTSGRTYTGELFFGEGSRLTVL.

The chain recombines TRBV7-2 with TRBJ2-2; 10 bases are a match to TRBD1. CDR3 length: 16 amino acids. Germline V gene lookup returns CDR1 SGHTA and CDR2 FQGNSA. V lost 3 bases, J lost 6 bases, and 7 bases stayed unmatched. CDR3 protein: CASSLLGTGVAGELFF. The DNA for the CDR3 is TGTGCCAGCAGCTTGTTAGGGACAGGGGTTGCCGGGGAGCTGTTTTTT.

The chain has TRBV5-4 and TRBJ1-2, with D perhaps TRBD1 (5 bases). The ends were cut back, 6 bases at V and 5 bases at J, with 14 bases in the middle. Germline V CDR1 and CDR2: SGHNT, YYREEE (reference sequence). CDR3 length: 13 residues. CDR3 sequence: CASTRDGGYGYTF. CDR3 nucleotides: TGTGCCAGCACCAGAGACGGGGGTTATGGCTACACCTTC.

The chain recombines TRBV7-8 with TRBJ2-3, with TRBD2 matching over 7 bases. Looked up from germline, CDR1 is SGHVS and CDR2 is FQNEAQ. This CDR3 region has 14 residues. With V trimmed by 5 bases and J by 2 bases, 4 bases remained unmatched. The CDR3 reads CASSPRLATDTQYF. CDR3 bases: TGTGCCAGCAGCCCAAGACTAGCCACAGATACGCAGTATTTT.

This clone was counted between two and nine times. The V and J genes are TRBV7-8 and TRBJ2-4, with 9 bases fitting TRBD1. Germline lookup yields CDR1 SGHVS and CDR2 FQNEAQ. Trimming removed 5 bases from V and 0 bases from J; junction bases left unmatched: 11. The CDR3 totals 18 residues. CDR3 bases: TGTGCCAGCAGCCCCGGGACAGGGCTGCAACTAGCCAAAAACATTCAGTACTTC. Its translation: CASSPGTGLQLAKNIQYF.

The rearrangement uses TRBV28 and TRBJ2-7; weak D call: TRBD2 (6 bases). Germline loops: CDR1 MDHEN, CDR2 SYDVKM. CDR3 size: 14 residues. The V gene lost 3 bases and the J gene lost 7 bases, with 16 bases spanning the gap. The CDR3 spells CASSFYPEGMEQYF. The CDR3 DNA is TGTGCCAGCAGTTTTTACCCGGAGGGTATGGAGCAGTACTTC.